This is a list of T cell receptor beta chains from one sample in a study of T-cell memory formation after mild COVID-19. TCRdb ran MiXCR on the 5' RACE reads and lists one entry per CDR3 protein. This sample has about 430,000 distinct CDR3 sequences, with around 24% found just once. The material sequenced was PBMCs or a T cell subset sorted from them (not recorded which). These TCRs come from an adult woman who had mild COVID-19 (a few samples of this study predate the infection). Cell type and time point are not known. The CDR3 runs from the conserved cysteine through the conserved F or W. D genes are given only for firm matches. Clone size appears in some rows only: once, few, many, or a class for an expanded clone.

>TRBD2|TRBV7-6|-|TRBJ2-5|16
CASSAAGLAGGQTQYF
TGTGCCAGCAGCGCCGCGGGACTAGCGGGAGGTCAGACCCAGTACTTC
>-|TRBV7-8|few|TRBJ1-1|14
CASSLQGTVTEAFF
TGTGCCAGCAGCTTACAGGGTACAGTCACTGAAGCTTTCTTT
>TRBD1|TRBV24-1|-|TRBJ2-1|16
CATSDSGQGLGNEQFF
TGTGCCACCAGTGATTCCGGACAGGGGCTGGGCAATGAGCAGTTCTTC
>TRBD1|TRBV5-1|-|TRBJ1-2|17
CASSSSPTAGQEGGYTF
TGCGCCAGCAGCTCCTCCCCGACCGCGGGACAGGAGGGTGGCTACACCTTC
>-|TRBV29-1|-|TRBJ1-2|13
CSVVVPANYGYTF
TGCAGCGTTGTTGTCCCAGCTAACTATGGCTACACCTTC
>-|TRBV7-2|-|TRBJ1-3|13
CASSPNSGNTIYF
TGTGCCAGCAGCCCCAACTCTGGAAACACCATATATTTT
>-|TRBV15|-|TRBJ2-3|13
CATGAGDGDTQYF
TGTGCCACGGGGGCCGGGGACGGAGATACGCAGTATTTT
>TRBD2|TRBV7-8|-|TRBJ2-7|17
CASSSPRGTSGGYEQYF
TGTGCCAGCAGCTCACCGCGGGGGACTAGCGGGGGCTACGAGCAGTACTTC
>-|TRBV7-2|-|TRBJ2-4|12
CASSLVKNIQYF
TGTGCCAGCAGCTTAGTCAAAAACATTCAGTACTTC
>-|TRBV7-9|-|TRBJ1-1|11
CASSSVPEAFF
TGTGCCAGCAGCAGTGTACCTGAAGCTTTCTTT
>-|TRBV6-2/TRBV6-3|few|TRBJ2-7|13
CASGQGLSYEQYF
TGTGCCAGCGGCCAGGGACTTTCGTACGAGCAGTACTTC
>TRBD1|TRBV12-3/TRBV12-4|few|TRBJ2-1|15
CASSRRTGSYNEQFF
TGTGCCAGCAGCCGTCGGACAGGCTCCTACAATGAGCAGTTCTTC
>-|TRBV21-1|-|TRBJ2-5|14
CASSNRDRGANQYF
TGTGCCAGCAGCAACCGGGACAGGGGAGCGAACCAGTACTTC
>TRBD1|TRBV12-3/TRBV12-4|few|TRBJ1-2|13
CASSPGQVGGYTF
TGTGCCAGCAGCCCGGGACAGGTCGGTGGCTACACCTTC
>-|TRBV5-5|-|TRBJ2-4|15
CASSPPGTAKNIQYF
TGTGCCAGCAGTCCGCCCGGGACAGCCAAAAACATTCAGTACTTC
>TRBD1|TRBV7-9|once|TRBJ1-1|12
CAWVQGGTEAFF
TGTGCCTGGGTACAGGGGGGAACTGAAGCTTTCTTT
>TRBD1|TRBV6-5|-|TRBJ1-1|16
CASSYGQGRGNTEAFF
TGTGCCAGCAGTTACGGACAGGGCCGGGGGAACACTGAAGCTTTCTTT
>-|TRBV19|-|TRBJ2-1|16
CASSIEPSRRRHEQFF
TGTGCCAGTAGTATAGAGCCTAGCCGGCGAAGACATGAGCAGTTCTTC
>-|TRBV11-2|few|TRBJ2-3|17
CASTSTGGTRVADTQYF
TGTGCCAGCACCTCTACCGGGGGGACAAGGGTTGCAGATACGCAGTATTTT
>-|TRBV2|-|TRBJ1-3|12
CASRDLGNTIYF
TGTGCCAGCAGGGACCTTGGAAACACCATATATTTT
>-|TRBV7-9|few|TRBJ2-3|16
CASSLAEISGTDTQYF
TGTGCCAGCAGCTTAGCGGAGATCTCAGGAACAGATACGCAGTATTTT
>TRBD1|TRBV7-3|-|TRBJ1-1|16
CASSWTGPNMNTEAFF
TGTGCCAGCAGCTGGACAGGACCCAACATGAACACTGAAGCTTTCTTT
>-|TRBV10-3|many|TRBJ2-7|14
CAISELVRSHEQYF
TGTGCCATCAGTGAATTGGTCAGGTCCCACGAGCAGTACTTC
>TRBD1|TRBV7-2|many|TRBJ2-1|14
CASTPGQGYNEQFF
TGTGCCAGCACCCCGGGACAGGGTTACAATGAGCAGTTCTTC
>-|TRBV2|-|TRBJ2-7|14
CASFAPGQRQEQYF
TGTGCCAGCTTCGCCCCGGGTCAAAGGCAGGAGCAGTACTTC
>TRBD2|TRBV24-1|few|TRBJ2-3|16
CATSDLLAGGTDTQYF
TGTGCCACCAGTGACCTACTAGCGGGGGGCACAGATACGCAGTATTTT
>-|TRBV7-8|-|TRBJ2-1|13
CASSPAAQGEQFF
TGTGCCAGCAGCCCGGCGGCCCAGGGGGAGCAGTTCTTC
>TRBD2|TRBV7-2|few|TRBJ2-1|15
CASSLRGLADNEQFF
TGTGCCAGCAGCTTACGTGGGCTAGCGGACAATGAGCAGTTCTTC
>-|TRBV29-1|-|TRBJ2-1|15
CSVGRGGSSYNEQFF
TGCAGCGTTGGGAGGGGGGGTAGCTCCTACAATGAGCAGTTCTTC
>TRBD2|TRBV5-5|few|TRBJ2-1|15
CASSVVAGAGNEQFF
TGTGCCAGCAGCGTCGTAGCGGGAGCTGGCAATGAGCAGTTCTTC
>TRBD2|TRBV12-3/TRBV12-4|-|TRBJ2-4|16
CASSLSSGELKNIQYF
TGTGCCAGCAGTTTAAGTAGCGGGGAGCTCAAAAACATTCAGTACTTC
>TRBD1|TRBV10-3|few|TRBJ2-7|14
CAILPGQGIIQQYF
TGTGCCATCTTACCGGGACAGGGGATCATCCAGCAGTACTTC
>-|TRBV21-1|-|TRBJ1-2|15
CASSKGSGYGYGYTF
TGTGCCAGCAGCAAAGGGTCAGGGTATGGGTATGGCTACACCTTC
>-|TRBV5-1|-|TRBJ1-1|14
CASSLEGPNTEAFF
TGCGCCAGCAGCTTGGAAGGCCCGAACACTGAAGCTTTCTTT
>-|TRBV7-9|few|TRBJ1-1|14
CASSLVTGSTEAFF
TGTGCCAGCAGCTTAGTGACCGGGAGCACTGAAGCTTTCTTT
>-|TRBV6-5|few|TRBJ1-4|15
CASKTTPVVEEKLFF
TGTGCCAGCAAAACGACACCGGTTGTGGAAGAAAAACTGTTTTTT
>-|TRBV12-3/TRBV12-4|-|TRBJ1-4|19
CASSLGSILGGRQNEKLFF
TGTGCCAGCAGTTTGGGTTCCATCCTGGGGGGGAGACAGAATGAAAAACTGTTTTTT
>-|TRBV4-3|-|TRBJ2-7|15
CASSQDEGPSYEQYF
TGCGCCAGCAGCCAAGATGAGGGACCGTCCTACGAGCAGTACTTC
>-|TRBV24-1|-|TRBJ2-7|12
CATSDRKDEQYF
TGTGCCACCAGTGATAGGAAGGACGAGCAGTACTTC
>TRBD2|TRBV24-1|few|TRBJ2-3|16
CATSATSGASTDTQYF
TGTGCCACCAGCGCAACTAGCGGAGCTAGCACAGATACGCAGTATTTT
>-|TRBV25-1|-|TRBJ1-2|15
CASSDTRAVNYGYTF
TGTGCCAGCAGTGACACGAGGGCAGTTAACTATGGCTACACCTTC
>-|TRBV28|-|TRBJ1-5|17
CASSFAGSGLSNQPQHF
TGTGCCAGCAGTTTCGCTGGGTCCGGGCTAAGCAATCAGCCCCAGCATTTT
>-|TRBV12-3/TRBV12-4|-|TRBJ2-1|16
CASSFILQNPYNEQFF
TGTGCCAGCAGCTTCATTTTGCAGAACCCATACAATGAGCAGTTCTTC
>TRBD1|TRBV20-1|few|TRBJ1-1|13
CSTTGQGFTEAFF
TGCAGTACCACGGGACAGGGGTTTACTGAAGCTTTCTTT
>TRBD1|TRBV5-1|-|TRBJ1-3|16
CASSPNQGASGNTIYF
TGCGCCAGCAGCCCCAATCAGGGGGCGTCTGGAAACACCATATATTTT
>-|TRBV7-9|few|TRBJ2-1|14
CASSSGSWSNEQFF
TGTGCCAGCAGCTCGGGGTCCTGGAGCAATGAGCAGTTCTTC
>-|TRBV20-1|-|TRBJ1-2|12
CSATNQNYGYTF
TGCAGTGCCACCAACCAAAACTATGGCTACACCTTC
>-|TRBV5-5|few|TRBJ1-6|13
CASRQLTNSPLHF
TGTGCCAGCAGACAGTTGACTAATTCACCCCTCCACTTT
>-|TRBV27|many|TRBJ1-5|13
CASSVVAGQPQHF
TGTGCCAGCAGTGTGGTTGCGGGCCAGCCCCAGCATTTT
>-|TRBV12-3/TRBV12-4|-|TRBJ1-2|15
CASSHGPYAGYGYTF
TGTGCCAGCAGCCATGGACCGTATGCTGGCTATGGCTACACCTTC
>TRBD1|TRBV7-9|few|TRBJ2-7|14
CASSFGQGIVEQYF
TGTGCCAGCAGCTTCGGACAGGGAATTGTGGAGCAGTACTTC
>-|TRBV12-3/TRBV12-4|-|TRBJ2-1|14
CASSLNVFYNEQFF
TGTGCCAGCAGTTTGAACGTATTCTACAATGAGCAGTTCTTC
>TRBD2|TRBV7-2|-|TRBJ2-1|15
CASSSRLAGMFEQFF
TGTGCCAGCAGCTCACGACTAGCGGGAATGTTTGAGCAGTTCTTC
>-|TRBV7-2|-|TRBJ2-3|15
CASSLGGAKTDTQYF
TGTGCCAGCAGCTTAGGCGGGGCGAAAACAGATACGCAGTATTTT
>TRBD2|TRBV2|few|TRBJ2-1|15
CASRESGGTYNEQFF
TGTGCCAGCAGGGAATCGGGGGGAACCTACAATGAGCAGTTCTTC
>-|TRBV12-3/TRBV12-4|few|TRBJ2-2|13
CASSGPATGELFF
TGTGCCAGCAGCGGTCCCGCGACCGGGGAGCTGTTTTTT
>TRBD1|TRBV7-9|-|TRBJ1-1|15
CASSSPTGGGTEAFF
TGTGCCAGCAGCTCACCGACAGGGGGCGGCACTGAAGCTTTCTTT